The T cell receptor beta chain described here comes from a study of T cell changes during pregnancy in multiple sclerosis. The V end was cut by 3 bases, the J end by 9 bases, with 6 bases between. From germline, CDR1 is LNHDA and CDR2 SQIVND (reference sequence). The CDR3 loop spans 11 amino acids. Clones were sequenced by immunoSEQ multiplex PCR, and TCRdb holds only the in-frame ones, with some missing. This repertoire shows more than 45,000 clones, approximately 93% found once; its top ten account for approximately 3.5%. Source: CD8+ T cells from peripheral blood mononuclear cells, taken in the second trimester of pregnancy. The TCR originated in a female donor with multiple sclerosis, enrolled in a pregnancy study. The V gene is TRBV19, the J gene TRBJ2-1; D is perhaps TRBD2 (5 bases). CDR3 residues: CASSMSGEQFF. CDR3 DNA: TGTGCCAGTAGTATGAGCGGTGAGCAGTTCTTC.